This note documents a single TCR beta chain sequence. In the authors' methods: The authors estimated nucleated cell counts from reference gene primer amplification. The protocol was immunoSEQ multiplex PCR, while the TCRdb copy is restricted to in-frame clones and leaves out a portion. The D gene and trimming were derived from the DNA, and the V and J assignments and clone size from that table. The sample yields 60,000 to 75,000 clones, about 75% seen once. These data originate in a study of blood T cell repertoires in COVID-19. Study-wide background: Some COVID-19 samples were acute and others convalescent; all came from the United States, Italy and Spain. In each case, the material was cDNA or gDNA derived from T cells, B-cell-depleted T cells, or PBMCs.

Deletions cut 2 bases from V and 7 bases from J, with 8 bases between. The CDR3 totals 12 residues. CDR1 and CDR2 (germline): MNHEY, SVGAGI. This receptor was identified in a woman of 80 years or more with acute or convalescent COVID-19. This sequence joins TRBV6-5 and TRBJ1-2; TRBD1 might be the D (5 bases). Material: peripheral blood. CDR3 region: CASSYAGGGYTF. The CDR3 nucleotides are TGTGCCAGCAGTTACGCGGGGGGTGGCTACACCTTC.